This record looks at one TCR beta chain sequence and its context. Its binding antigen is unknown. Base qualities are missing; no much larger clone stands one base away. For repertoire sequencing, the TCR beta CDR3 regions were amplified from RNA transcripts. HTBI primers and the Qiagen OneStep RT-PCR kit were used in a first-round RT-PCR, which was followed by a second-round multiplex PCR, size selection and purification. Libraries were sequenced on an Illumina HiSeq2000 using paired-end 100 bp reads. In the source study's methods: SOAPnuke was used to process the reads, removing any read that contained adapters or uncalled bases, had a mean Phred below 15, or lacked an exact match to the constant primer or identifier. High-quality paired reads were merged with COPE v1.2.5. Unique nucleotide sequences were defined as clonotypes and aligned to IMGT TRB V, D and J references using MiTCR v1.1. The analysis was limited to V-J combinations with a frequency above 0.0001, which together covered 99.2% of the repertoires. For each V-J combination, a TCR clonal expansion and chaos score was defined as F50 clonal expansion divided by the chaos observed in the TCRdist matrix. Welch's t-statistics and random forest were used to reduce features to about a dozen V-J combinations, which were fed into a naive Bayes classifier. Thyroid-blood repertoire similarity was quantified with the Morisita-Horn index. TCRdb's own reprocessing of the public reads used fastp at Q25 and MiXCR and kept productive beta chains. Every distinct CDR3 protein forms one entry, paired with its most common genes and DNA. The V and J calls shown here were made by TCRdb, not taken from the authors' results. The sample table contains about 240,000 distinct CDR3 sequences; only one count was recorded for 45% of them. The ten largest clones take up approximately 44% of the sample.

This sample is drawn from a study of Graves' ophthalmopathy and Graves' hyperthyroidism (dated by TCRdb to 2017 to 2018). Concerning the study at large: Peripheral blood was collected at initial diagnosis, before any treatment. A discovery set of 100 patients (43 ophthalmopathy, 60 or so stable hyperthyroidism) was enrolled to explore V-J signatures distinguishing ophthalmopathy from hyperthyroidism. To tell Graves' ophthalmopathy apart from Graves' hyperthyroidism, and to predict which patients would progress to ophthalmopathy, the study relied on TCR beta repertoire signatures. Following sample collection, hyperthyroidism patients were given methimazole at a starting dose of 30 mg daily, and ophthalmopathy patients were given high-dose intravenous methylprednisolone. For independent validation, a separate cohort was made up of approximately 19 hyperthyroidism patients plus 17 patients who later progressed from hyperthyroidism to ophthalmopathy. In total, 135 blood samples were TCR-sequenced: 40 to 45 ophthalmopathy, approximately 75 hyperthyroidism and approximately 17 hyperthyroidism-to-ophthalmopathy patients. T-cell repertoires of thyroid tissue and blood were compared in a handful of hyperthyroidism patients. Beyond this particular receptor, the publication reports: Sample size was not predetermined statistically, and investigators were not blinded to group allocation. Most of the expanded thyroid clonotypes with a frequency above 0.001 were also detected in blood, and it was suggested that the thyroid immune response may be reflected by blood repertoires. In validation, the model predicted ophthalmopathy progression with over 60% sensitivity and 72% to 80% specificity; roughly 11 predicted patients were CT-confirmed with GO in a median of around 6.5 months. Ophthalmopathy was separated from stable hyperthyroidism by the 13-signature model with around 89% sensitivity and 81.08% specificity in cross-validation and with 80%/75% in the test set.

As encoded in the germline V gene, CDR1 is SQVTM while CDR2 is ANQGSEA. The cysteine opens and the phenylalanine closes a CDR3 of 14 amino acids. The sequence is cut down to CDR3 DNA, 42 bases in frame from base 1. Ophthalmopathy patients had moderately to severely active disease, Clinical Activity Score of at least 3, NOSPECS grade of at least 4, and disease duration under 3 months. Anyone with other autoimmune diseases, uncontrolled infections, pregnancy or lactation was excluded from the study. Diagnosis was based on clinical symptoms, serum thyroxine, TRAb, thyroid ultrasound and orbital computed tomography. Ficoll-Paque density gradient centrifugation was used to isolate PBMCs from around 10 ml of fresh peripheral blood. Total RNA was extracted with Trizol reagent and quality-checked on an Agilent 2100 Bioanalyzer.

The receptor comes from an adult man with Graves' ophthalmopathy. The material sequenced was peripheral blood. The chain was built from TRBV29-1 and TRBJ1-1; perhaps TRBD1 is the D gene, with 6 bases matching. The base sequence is TGCAGTGATTCTCGGACAGCTGAGAACACTGAAGCTTTCTTT. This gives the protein CSDSRTAENTEAFF.